The entry below describes one T cell receptor beta chain. This entry is derived from a study of sequential checkpoint blockade in melanoma. The table came from immunoSEQ multiplex PCR; TCRdb's copy has only in-frame clones and leaves some out. The sample lists roughly 16,000 clones, 67% occurring once. As for treatment: randomized to nivolumab then ipilimumab (arm A) or the reverse (arm B). V shed 0 bases, J shed 5 bases, and the junction held 7 bases outside the gene matches. The CDR3 totals 16 residues. The V gene's germline CDR1 is SGHDT and CDR2 YYEEEE. The chain carries TRBV5-6 and TRBJ2-2; TRBD2 matches 7 bases. Material: CD8+ T cells sorted from blood (inferred from file names), obtained from a patient given nivolumab and ipilimumab in sequence. The TCR was taken from a human donor with melanoma. For the CDR3, the DNA is TGTGCCAGCAGCTTGGATTGGGGGACTATAACCGGGGAGCTGTTTTTT. Residues: CASSLDWGTITGELFF. Full variable domain (outside the CDR3, taken from reference TRBV5-6 and TRBJ2-2): DAGVTQSPTHLIKTRGQQVTLRCSPKSGHDTVSWYQQALGQGPQFIFQYYEEEERQRGNFPDRFSGHQFPNYSSELNVNALLLGDSALYLCASSLDWGTITGELFFGEGSRLTVL.